Given below is one TCR beta chain in context. This sample was taken from a study of blood T cell repertoires in COVID-19. The overall study: COVID-19 samples from acute and convalescent phases originated in the United States, Italy and Spain. The cDNA or gDNA used as material had been derived from T cells, B-cell-depleted T cells, or PBMCs.

Authors' analysis steps: Quantification of nucleated cells was approximated via reference gene primer amplification. Profiling relied on immunoSEQ multiplex PCR, and the TCRdb table lists in-frame clones only, not all of them. V and J calls and clone size come straight from that table; D and trimming were deduced from the DNA. The table lists over 200,000 clones, roughly 80% of them singletons, with 4% to 5.5% in the top ten. The length of the CDR3 is 15 residues. Per the germline V gene, CDR1 is MNHEY and CDR2 is SMNVEV (reference sequence). Trimming at V came to 5 bases and at J to 8 bases, leaving 12 bases not matched to a gene.

The TCR comes from a human donor in a cohort sampled during active COVID-19. This chain links TRBV27 with TRBJ1-2, with 9 bases fitting TRBD1. Sample: peripheral blood. The CDR3 nucleotides read TGTGCCAGCAGTGCCACCGGGACAGGGCTAGAAGGCTACACCTTC. Translation gives CASSATGTGLEGYTF.